The present T cell receptor (beta chain) was sequenced within a study of shared T cell receptors in the human thymus. The protocol was immunoSEQ multiplex PCR, while the TCRdb copy is restricted to in-frame clones and leaves out a portion. The sample contains hundreds of thousands of clones, around nine tenths of which appear only once. CDR1 is MNHNS and CDR2 is SASEGT in the germline V gene. The CDR3 is 15 residues long. This sample was shared with a second study, whose subject was human thymus T cells. According to that study: Repertoires from thymus and blood appeared to show biased V and J gene usage. Thymic repertoires of unrelated individuals were reported in related research to overlap highly.

The chain couples TRBV6-1 to TRBJ2-5, with 7 bases aligning to TRBD1. The DNA end is a closer match to TRBJ2-7, so the J assignment may be wrong. The sequence was obtained from a boy under two years old with a congenital heart defect. Sequencing used thymocytes. In DNA, the CDR3 is TGTGCCAGCAGTGAGCGCAGGGGGAGCTCCTACGAGCAGTACTTC. Its translation: CASSERRGSSYEQYF.